The 5 T cell receptor beta chains listed next were all sequenced from one sample in a study of metastatic and nonmetastatic thyroid tumors. TCRdb reprocessed the PCR reads via MiXCR. The data contain about 85,000 clones, 8% to 9.5% of them singletons. No patient had received any treatment before thyroid surgery. Sequencing was performed on blood. These TCRs come from a female donor with papillary thyroid cancer or a benign thyroid nodule (not recorded which). Some clones in this sample may be carry-over from other donors' samples.

This clone appeared many times. The V gene is TRBV19, the J gene TRBJ1-6; D is unclear. The V gene's germline CDR1 is LNHDA and CDR2 SQIVND (reference sequence). This CDR3 spans 13 amino acids. The V end lost 5 bases, the J end lost 9 bases, and 11 bases lay between the germline ends. CDR3 region: CASSPNHVSPLHF. For the CDR3, the DNA is TGTGCCAGTAGTCCCAATCACGTTTCACCCCTCCACTTT.

This clone was counted ten times or more. The chain combines TRBV4-2 with TRBJ1-6; D uncertain. The CDR3 consists of 18 residues. Trimming stripped 6 bases from V and 3 bases from J, with 21 bases between. Germline lookup yields CDR1 LGHNA and CDR2 YNFKEQ. CDR3 residues: CASSTTTAAGFYNSPLHF. In nucleotides, the CDR3 is TGTGCCAGCAGTACTACCACAGCGGCTGGGTTCTATAATTCACCCCTCCACTTT.

This clone has at least ten counts. Other DNA variants within this sample encode the same CDR3. This chain connects TRBV29-1 to TRBJ2-7; 10 bases are a match to TRBD1. CDR1 is SQVTM, CDR2 ANQGSEA, per germline. V dropped 7 bases and J dropped 1; count of bases not matched to a gene: 7. The CDR3 runs 14 residues. CDR3 protein: CSAMGQGNSYEQYF. The CDR3, as DNA: TGCAGCGCCATGGGACAGGGGAATTCCTACGAGCAGTACTTC.

This clone was observed many times. The chain has TRBV11-2 and TRBJ2-7; D may be TRBD2 (5 bases). The CDR3 has 11 amino acids. The V and J ends lost 3 bases and 6 bases respectively, with 6 bases between them. The germline V gene has CDR1 SGHAT and CDR2 FQNNGV. CDR3 region: CASSFSGEQYF. CDR3 bases: TGTGCCAGCAGCTTCAGCGGCGAGCAGTACTTC.

This clone was observed at least ten times. The chain uses TRBV10-2 and TRBJ1-2; D remains ambiguous. The germline V gene has CDR1 WSHSY and CDR2 SAAADI. V lost 3 bases to trimming and J lost 2 bases, with 7 bases between them. The length of the CDR3 is 13 residues. For the CDR3, the DNA is TGCGCCAGCAGTGAACACAGCAACTATGGCTACACCTTC. As protein: CASSEHSNYGYTF.